The clone carrying this T cell receptor beta chain was counted many times. Stated time point: newly diagnosed GD, antithyroid drugs for less than 3 months. The TCR library used RNA extracted from PBMCs. The data stem from a study of regulatory T cells in long-lasting Graves disease. In building TCR beta libraries, iRepertoire HTBI primers were used together with Arm-PCR of CDR3 regions. TCRdb used MiXCR to reprocess the multiplex PCR reads, holding one entry per CDR3 protein. The table includes approximately 250,000 distinct CDR3 sequences, around 17% detected once. The germline gives CDR1 MDHEN, CDR2 SYDVKM. The V and J ends lost 3 bases and 8 bases respectively, with 8 bases between them. The CDR3 contains 12 residues.

Source: peripheral blood mononuclear cells (PBMCs), taken at new diagnosis, from a patient treated with antithyroid drugs. This clonotype was obtained from a female donor with Graves disease. The chain couples TRBV28 to TRBJ2-1; maybe TRBD2 (5 bases). The CDR3 region is CASSFGEHEQFF. In DNA form, the CDR3 reads TGTGCCAGCAGTTTCGGGGAACATGAGCAGTTCTTC.